The clone carrying this T cell receptor beta chain was seen repeatedly, ten times or more. What it recognizes is unknown. Each donor supplied about 9.6 milliliters of peripheral blood. V shed 5 bases and J shed 2 bases, with 13 bases lying between them. Germline CDR1 MNHEY, CDR2 SMNVEV (reference sequence). This CDR3 region has 14 residues. The entry originates in a study of blood T cells in healthy people across ages. Study findings and constraints: The recorded TCR beta diversity per million T cells decreased in a roughly linear manner with age. Fewer expanded clones and more diversity marked long-lived versus aged donors.

The use of a sample-barcoded 5' primer and a J-beta primer mix characterized a second PCR of roughly 7 to 11 cycles. In TCRdb, the 5' RACE reads were re-called with MiXCR into one record per CDR3 protein. The sample lists about 400,000 distinct CDR3 sequences; approximately 47% were seen once. The TCR comes from a man aged 55-75 years in good health. The source material was blood. V gene TRBV27 combines with J gene TRBJ2-7; D is unclear. In DNA, the CDR3 is TGTGCCAGCAGTCCCTTGACGGAAACCTACGAGCAGTACTTC. Translated: CASSPLTETYEQYF.